This entry lists 25 T cell receptor beta chains sequenced from one sample in a study of T cells in Graves' hyperthyroidism and ophthalmopathy (dated 2019 in TCRdb). Receptors were amplified or captured by multiplex PCR. TCRdb shows the sequencer as Illumina HiSeq 2000. TCR beta CDR3 regions were amplified from RNA transcripts. The first round of RT-PCR for the TCR CDR3 was performed with the HTBI primer set and the Qiagen OneStep RT-PCR kit. TCRdb itself trimmed the public reads at Q25 with fastp, ran MiXCR and retained productive beta chains. For every CDR3 protein sequence, its rows merge into one entry that carries the most common genes and DNA. This sample gives under 550,000 distinct CDR3 sequences in total; 15% to 20% of them show up just once. Jointly, the top ten make up over 45% of the sample. Sequenced sample: blood. These receptors were obtained from a man aged 40-49 years with Graves' ophthalmopathy.

The rearrangement uses TRBV25-1 and TRBJ2-7; 9 bases line up with TRBD2. This CDR3 comprises 22 residues. V gave up 7 bases and J gave up 3 bases; unmatched junction bases: 31. Germline V gene lookup returns CDR1 MGHDK and CDR2 SYGVNS. Here the CDR3 reads CASNGLSASSERSGSVLYEQYF. In DNA form, the CDR3 reads TGTGCCAGCAACGGGCTCTCAGCCAGCAGTGAGCGTAGCGGGAGTGTTCTCTACGAGCAGTACTTC.

The chain couples TRBV20-1 to TRBJ1-5, with TRBD1 matching over 8 bases. With V trimmed by 6 bases and J by 2 bases, 3 bases remained unmatched. This CDR3 is built from 13 residues. Germline CDR1 and CDR2: DFQATT and SNEGSKA (reference sequence). The DNA of the CDR3 is TGCAGTGCCCTGACAGGGGGCAATCAGCCCCAGCATTTT. Residues: CSALTGGNQPQHF.

The rearrangement joins TRBV15 to TRBJ1-2; 8 bases are shared with TRBD1. Unmatched junction bases numbered 7, after V lost 3 bases and J lost 4 bases. The CDR3 is 15 residues long. The V gene's germline CDR1 is LNHNV and CDR2 YYDKDF (reference sequence). The CDR3 protein is CATSRPGQDRYGYTF. For the CDR3, the DNA is TGTGCCACCAGCAGGCCGGGACAGGACCGCTATGGCTACACCTTC.

This clonotype was detected ten times or more. The rearrangement joins TRBV28 to TRBJ1-5; D perhaps matches TRBD1 (6 bases). With 2 bases removed from V and 6 bases from J, the gap between germline ends came to 11 bases. CDR1 is MDHEN and CDR2 is SYDVKM in the germline V gene. This CDR3 is built from 14 residues. The CDR3 region has the DNA TGTGCCAGCAGTTTAAGCAGGGGCGGTCAGCCCCAGCATTTT. The encoded protein is CASSLSRGGQPQHF.

This clonotype has at least ten counts. The rearrangement joins TRBV28 to TRBJ1-1; D not certain. With 6 bases removed from V and 11 bases from J, the gap between germline ends came to 13 bases. Germline V gives CDR1 MDHEN, CDR2 SYDVKM. This CDR3 has 11 amino acids. The CDR3 spells CASRLAARAFF. As DNA, the CDR3 is TGTGCCAGCAGGCTTGCGGCCAGGGCTTTCTTT.

This clonotype has more than one count but fewer than ten. This rearrangement joins TRBV15 to TRBJ1-2; D remains unclear. Trimming left V 0 bases short and J 2 bases short, with 7 bases between. Germline V lookup: CDR1 LNHNV, CDR2 YYDKDF (reference sequence). The CDR3 consists of 14 residues. The CDR3 is CATSRDRGNYGYTF. CDR3 sequence (DNA): TGTGCCACCAGCAGAGATCGAGGGAACTATGGCTACACCTTC.

The V call is TRBV7-2, the J call TRBJ2-7, with D uncertain. The CDR3 runs 13 residues. The V end was cut by 1 base, the J end by 3 bases, with 7 bases between. Germline CDR1 is SGHTA and CDR2 is FQGNSA. CDR3 protein: CASSLEHLYEQYF. CDR3 DNA sequence: TGTGCCAGCAGCTTAGAACACCTCTACGAGCAGTACTTC.

The CDR3 DNA reads as TGTGCCAGCAGCTCCCCGGAGGGGTTGCGGGCCCTAGAGACCCAGTACTTC. Its translation is CASSSPEGLRALETQYF. This sequence joins TRBV7-9 and TRBJ2-5, with D perhaps TRBD2 (6 bases). V lost 4 bases, J lost 4 bases, and 22 bases lay in between. Germline-derived CDR1 and CDR2 are SEHNR and FQNEAQ (reference sequence). The CDR3 extends over 17 amino acids.

This clonotype appeared a few times. The chain joins TRBV9 to TRBJ2-7; D unclear. Germline V CDR1 and CDR2: SGDLS, YYNGEE. V was pared by 0 bases and J by 3 bases, with 10 bases between. This CDR3 spans 14 amino acids. This CDR3 reads CASSVGQISYEQYF. The CDR3 nucleotides read TGTGCCAGCAGCGTAGGCCAGATAAGCTACGAGCAGTACTTC.

The CDR3 loop is CASSLPDYNSPLHF. CDR3 coding DNA: TGCGCCAGCAGCTTGCCAGACTATAATTCACCCCTCCACTTT. This chain links TRBV5-1 with TRBJ1-6; D gene unclear. The CDR3 contains 14 residues. With 1 base removed from V and 3 bases from J, the gap between germline ends came to 5 bases. CDR1 SGHRS and CDR2 YFSETQ come from the germline V gene.

There are many counts of this clonotype. J is TRBJ2-1 and V is TRBV12-3 or TRBV12-4; D uncertain. V shed 0 bases and J shed 4 bases, with 7 bases lying between them. This CDR3 region has 14 residues. The CDR3 reads CASSLAREYNEQFF. The DNA of the CDR3 is TGTGCCAGCAGTTTAGCCCGAGAGTACAATGAGCAGTTCTTC.

This clonotype was observed a handful of times. V usage is TRBV20-1 and J usage is TRBJ2-1; no reliable D call. Trimming left V 2 bases short and J 5 bases short, with 16 bases between. The CDR3 extends over 15 amino acids. Germline lookup yields CDR1 DFQATT and CDR2 SNEGSKA (reference sequence). CDR3: CSARRRYPNNNEQFF. The CDR3 DNA reads as TGCAGTGCTAGAAGACGCTACCCCAACAACAATGAGCAGTTCTTC.

This clonotype has a handful of counts. V and J are TRBV7-8 and TRBJ2-1; D gene unclear. This CDR3 contains 16 residues. V lost 0 bases and J 5 bases, leaving 14 bases between the germline ends. CDR1 is SGHVS and CDR2 is FQNEAQ in the germline V gene. The CDR3 region is CASSLAHKAVDNEQFF. In nucleotides, the CDR3 is TGTGCCAGCAGCTTAGCGCATAAGGCAGTAGACAATGAGCAGTTCTTC. The complete variable domain, with remaining parts taken from reference TRBV7-8 and TRBJ2-1, reads GAGVSQSPRYKVAKRGQDVALRCDPISGHVSLFWYQQALGQGPEFLTYFQNEAQLDKSGLPSDRFFAERPEGSVSTLKIQRTQQEDSAVYLCASSLAHKAVDNEQFFGPGTRLTVL.

The chain uses TRBV19 and TRBJ1-3; unclear D gene. The CDR3 loop spans 14 amino acids. Trimming stripped 6 bases from V and 0 bases from J, with 9 bases between. CDR1 and CDR2 (germline): LNHDA, SQIVND (reference sequence). CDR3 bases: TGTGCCAGTAGGATGGGGAGCTCTGGAAACACCATATATTTT. The encoded protein is CASRMGSSGNTIYF.

The table lists this clonotype with a few counts. The DNA for the CDR3 is TGTGCCTGGAGTGTCGGGGCAGGCCTGTACTTC. Its translation: CAWSVGAGLYF. The chain is built from TRBV30 and TRBJ2-5; D is possibly TRBD1 or TRBD2 (5 bases each). There are 11 residues in the CDR3. Germline-derived CDR1 and CDR2 are GTSNPN and SVGIG (reference sequence). Trimming shortened V by 0 bases and J by 13 bases, and 12 bases separated the two germline ends.

This clonotype has just a few counts. This chain uses TRBV5-1 with TRBJ2-1; D is unclear. Germline values: CDR1 SGHRS, CDR2 YFSETQ. V shed 4 bases and J shed 2 bases, with 13 bases lying between them. The length of the CDR3 is 15 residues. The CDR3 region is CASSLTVLPYNEQFF. CDR3 coding DNA: TGCGCCAGCAGCCTAACGGTGCTCCCCTACAATGAGCAGTTCTTC.

V is TRBV11-2 and J is TRBJ2-3, with TRBD2 matching 14 bases. V lost 8 bases to trimming and J lost 7 bases; unmatched junction nucleotides: 20. The CDR3 is 19 amino acids. Germline values: CDR1 SGHAT, CDR2 FQNNGV. CDR3 in amino acids: CASGYPPTGTSGRRNTQYF. As DNA, the CDR3 is TGTGCCAGCGGATACCCCCCTACCGGGACTAGCGGGAGACGGAATACGCAGTATTTT. The variable domain in full, completed from reference TRBV11-2 and TRBJ2-3, reads EAGVAQSPRYKIIEKRQSVAFWCNPISGHATLYWYQQILGQGPKLLIQFQNNGVVDDSQLPKDRFSAERLKGVDSTLKIQPAKLEDSAVYLCASGYPPTGTSGRRNTQYFGPGTRLTVL.

This sequence joins TRBV3-1 and TRBJ2-1, with 14 positions matching TRBD2. The CDR3 extends over 17 amino acids. The germline gives CDR1 LGHDT, CDR2 YNNKEL (reference sequence). After removal of 5 bases from V and 8 bases from J, the junction contained 11 bases not matched to a gene. The CDR3 DNA follows: TGTGCCAGCAGCTACACCGGGACTAGCGGGAGAGGGCATGAGCAGTTCTTC. Its translation: CASSYTGTSGRGHEQFF.

The rearrangement joins TRBV28 to TRBJ2-7; no definite D call. This CDR3 is built from 12 residues. Germline V gene data show CDR1 as MDHEN and CDR2 as SYDVKM. V dropped 4 bases and J dropped 7 bases, with 11 bases sitting between them. As DNA, the CDR3 is TGTGCCAGCAGTTACCCTGAGGATGAGCAGTACTTC. Protein: CASSYPEDEQYF.

This clonotype appeared many times. V gene TRBV7-2 combines with J gene TRBJ1-1; D is unresolved. The germline V gene has CDR1 SGHTA and CDR2 FQGNSA. V was pared by 1 base and J by 1 base, with 7 bases between. The CDR3 consists of 14 residues. The CDR3 reads CASSLEHKNTEAFF. CDR3 in DNA: TGTGCCAGCAGCTTAGAACACAAGAACACTGAAGCTTTCTTT.

The genes are TRBV5-4 and TRBJ2-1; 10 nucleotides agree with TRBD2. Germline CDR1 SGHNT, CDR2 YYREEE (reference sequence). V lost 9 bases, J lost 4 bases, and 1 base stayed unmatched. The CDR3 extends over 12 amino acids. For the CDR3, the DNA is TGTGCCACGACTAGCGGGTACAATGAGCAGTTCTTC. Protein sequence: CATTSGYNEQFF.

This clonotype was observed many times. The V and J genes are TRBV6-5 and TRBJ2-7; maybe TRBD2 (5 bases). V was cut by 0 bases and J by 6 bases, with 15 bases left in between. The CDR3 contains 15 residues. Germline CDR1 and CDR2: MNHEY and SVGAGI. CDR3 residues: CASSYSWGEGREQYF. CDR3 DNA: TGTGCCAGCAGTTACTCGTGGGGTGAGGGCCGCGAGCAGTACTTC.

The chain employs TRBV20-1 and TRBJ2-1, with TRBD2 identical over 12 bases. V trimming: 6 bases; J trimming: 6 bases; junction bases outside the gene matches: 6. CDR3 length: 14 amino acids. Germline-derived CDR1 and CDR2 are DFQATT and SNEGSKA (reference sequence). The DNA of the CDR3 is TGCAGTGCCCGGTCGGGACTAGCGGGCAATGAGCAGTTCTTC. Translated: CSARSGLAGNEQFF.

This clonotype was counted between two and nine times. The chain has TRBV28 and TRBJ2-7, with D unclear. CDR1 and CDR2 from the germline V gene are MDHEN and SYDVKM. The CDR3 sequence is 12 residues long. V was shortened by 3 bases and J by 3 bases, with 6 bases between the two germline ends. The CDR3 loop reads CASSFSFYEQYF. The CDR3 DNA reads as TGTGCCAGCAGTTTTAGCTTCTACGAGCAGTACTTC.

This chain connects TRBV19 to TRBJ1-2; no firm D call. Looked up from germline, CDR1 is LNHDA and CDR2 is SQIVND (reference sequence). Trimming cost V 5 bases and J 4 bases, with 11 bases left between them. The CDR3 runs to 13 residues. The CDR3 is CASSPLVSYGYTF. The CDR3, as DNA: TGTGCCAGTAGTCCGCTCGTGAGCTATGGCTACACCTTC.